This entry features one T cell receptor beta chain sequence. The antigen remains unidentified. TCRdb re-analysed the 5' RACE reads in MiXCR, keeping a single row per CDR3 protein. The sample consists of 45,000 to 55,000 distinct CDR3 sequences, around 24% of them appearing once. V gave up 3 bases and J gave up 4 bases, with 15 bases separating them. There are 16 residues in the CDR3. In germline, CDR1 is KGHDR, CDR2 SFDVKD. Study-level results: Tumor Tregs overlapped most with tumor, then blood, naive CD4+ cells. The larger cohort examined one V-J beta rearrangement, not whole repertoires.

Sequenced: tumor-infiltrating naive CD4+ T cells sorted from the breast tumor. Indicated subset: naive CD4+ T cells, CD4+CD45RA+CD25-. The rearrangement uses TRBV24-1 and TRBJ2-1, with D possibly TRBD1 on 5 matching bases. This TCR came from a female donor with breast cancer. The CDR3 sequence is CATSDPTGQGYNEQFF. The CDR3 DNA is TGTGCCACCAGTGATCCTACAGGTCAAGGGTACAATGAGCAGTTCTTC.